These 9 T cell receptor beta chains were sequenced from one sample in a study of blood T cell repertoires in COVID-19. Clones were sequenced by immunoSEQ multiplex PCR, and TCRdb holds only the in-frame ones, with some missing. Of about 32,000 clones detected, less than 95% appear once; the ten largest clones hold around 1%. Sequencing was done on a sample of peripheral blood. The receptors were sampled from a man aged 65 to 79 with active or convalescent COVID-19.

This clone was counted between two and nine times. V usage is TRBV11-2 and J usage is TRBJ2-7; D remains ambiguous. Germline V CDR1 and CDR2: SGHAT, FQNNGV. This CDR3 spans 13 amino acids. Deletions cut 5 bases from V and 2 bases from J, with 10 bases between. CDR3 sequence (DNA): TGTGCCAGCAGCCTCCACTACACCTACGAGCAGTACTTC. This codes for CASSLHYTYEQYF.

This clone came up once. V usage is TRBV5-1 and J usage is TRBJ2-3; TRBD2 matches at 14 bases. After removal of 3 bases from V and 7 bases from J, the junction contained 4 bases not matched to a gene. The CDR3 contains 15 residues. Germline CDR1 SGHRS, CDR2 YFSETQ. The DNA for the CDR3 is TGCGCCAGCAGCTCGACTAGCGGGAGGGTTTATACGCAGTATTTT. Protein product: CASSSTSGRVYTQYF.

This rearrangement joins TRBV6-5 to TRBJ1-1; a possible D gene is TRBD1 (5 bases). V lost 6 bases and J 1 base, leaving 9 bases between the germline ends. The CDR3 runs 13 residues. Germline CDR1 reads MNHEY; CDR2 reads SVGAGI. The CDR3 DNA is TGTGCCAGCAGATTCGACAGGAACACTGAAGCTTTCTTT. Translated: CASRFDRNTEAFF.

This clone was observed a few times. This chain links TRBV2 with TRBJ2-7; TRBD2 matches at 12 bases. The CDR3 runs 19 residues. The V segment lost 8 bases and the J segment 3 bases; nucleotides outside the gene matches: 20. Germline V gene data show CDR1 as SNHLY and CDR2 as FYNNEI. CDR3: CASSKGPLAGGPFRYEQYF. DNA of the CDR3: TGTGCCAGCTCGAAGGGCCCCCTAGCGGGAGGGCCCTTTCGCTACGAGCAGTACTTC.

The rearrangement joins TRBV7-8 to TRBJ2-5; 10 nucleotides line up with TRBD2. Germline V gives CDR1 SGHVS, CDR2 FQNEAQ. The junction had 6 bases not matched to a gene; V was cut back by 5 bases and J by 3 bases. The CDR3 covers 15 residues. CDR3 DNA: TGTGCCAGCAGCACCCTAGCGGGAGAGAAAGAGACCCAGTACTTC. Residues: CASSTLAGEKETQYF.

This clone was counted a single time. The DNA for the CDR3 is TGTGCCAGCAGCTTTCGGGGTAACACTGAAGCTTTCTTT. This gives the protein CASSFRGNTEAFF. This chain uses TRBV11-2 with TRBJ1-1, with no clear D. The CDR3 has 13 amino acids. Trimming stripped 3 bases from V and 2 bases from J, with 7 bases between. CDR1 is SGHAT and CDR2 is FQNNGV in the germline V gene.

The chain uses TRBV6-4 and TRBJ2-7; 12 bases are a match to TRBD2. With 6 bases clipped from V and 7 bases from J, the junction kept 7 bases outside the gene matches. Germline-derived CDR1 and CDR2 are MRHNA and SNTAGT. This CDR3 has 14 amino acids. The CDR3 region has the DNA TGTGCCAGCAGGAGACTAGCGGGAGCTTGTGAGCAGTACTTC. This translates into CASRRLAGACEQYF.

The chain uses TRBV12-3 or TRBV12-4 and TRBJ1-1; D unresolved. CDR3 length equals 13 residues. With 6 bases removed from V and 8 bases from J, the gap between germline ends came to 16 bases. The CDR3 loop is CASSWPGKREAFF. In DNA, the CDR3 is TGTGCCAGCAGCTGGCCGGGGAAGAGGGAAGCTTTCTTT.

V gene TRBV6-5 combines with J gene TRBJ1-2, with 8 bases lining up with TRBD1. Germline V lookup: CDR1 MNHEY, CDR2 SVGAGI. The CDR3 runs 14 residues. V lost 2 bases, J lost 8 bases, and 7 bases stayed unmatched. CDR3 sequence: CASSYTQGAGGYTF. For the CDR3, the DNA is TGTGCCAGCAGTTACACCCAGGGGGCGGGCGGCTACACCTTC.